This section outlines one T cell receptor (beta chain) sequence together with its context. Its antigen is not identified. CDR3 length: 12 residues. V was cut by 5 bases and J by 10 bases, with 9 bases left in between. Germline assignment: CDR1 MNHNS and CDR2 SASEGT. This entry belongs to a study of CD8 T cells in ankylosing spondylitis. Study conclusions and caveats: The disease-linked clones had a CD8+ phenotype and low blood frequencies. Typical of ankylosing spondylitis blood, it appeared, was a TCR beta motif of eight highly homologous variants.

In TCRdb, the 5' RACE reads were re-called with MiXCR into one record per CDR3 protein. The sample has approximately 500,000 distinct CDR3 sequences; over 9.5% are singletons. The receptor's source is a male donor with ankylosing spondylitis. Sequenced: blood, either unsorted or a sorted T cell fraction (not recorded which). The rearrangement joins TRBV6-1 to TRBJ2-6; D is ambiguous. The CDR3 loop is CASSPGSNVLTF. CDR3 sequence (DNA): TGTGCCAGCAGTCCCGGCAGTAACGTCCTGACTTTC.